The 23 T cell receptor beta chains in this list originate from one sample, sequenced in a study of CD8+CD57+ T cells in acquired aplastic anemia. Patients chosen for sequencing had shown CD8+CD57+ cell expansion by flow cytometry. Genomic DNA served as template for TCR beta VDJ and CDR3 profiling. MiXCR, run by TCRdb on the reads, gives a single entry per CDR3 protein. Among about 40,000 distinct CDR3 sequences listed, approximately 63% were seen once. The specimen sequenced was sorted CD4+, CD8+, or CD8+CD57+ T cells (not recorded which) from PBMCs. The receptors were sampled from a human donor with aplastic anemia.

This clonotype was picked up a small number of times. CDR3 bases: TGTGCCATCAGCGGACAGGGGGGCCTAATGGAGCAGTACTTC. Translation gives CAISGQGGLMEQYF. The chain has TRBV10-3 and TRBJ2-7; 10 nucleotides line up with TRBD1. The CDR3 extends over 14 amino acids. J gave up 7 bases and V 6 bases, and 9 bases lay outside the gene matches. Germline values: CDR1 ENHRY, CDR2 SYGVKD.

On this clonotype itself: A much larger clonotype is one base distant, so this may be a read error. The chain joins TRBV6-4 to TRBJ2-3; maybe TRBD1 (5 bases). Germline V gives CDR1 MRHNA, CDR2 SNTAGT. The CDR3 extends over 15 amino acids. The CDR3 loop reads CASEGPADSTDTKYF. CDR3 coding DNA: TGTGCCAGCGAAGGGCCGGCCGACAGTACAGATACGAAGTATTTT.

This clonotype is medium-sized within its sample. V is TRBV6-1 and J is TRBJ2-1, with 11 bases identical to TRBD1. The CDR3 length is 16 residues. CDR1 and CDR2 from the germline V gene are MNHNS and SASEGT. J lost 3 bases, V lost 5 bases, and 6 bases had no gene match. CDR3 loop: CASSPDRGLDYNEQFF. In DNA, the CDR3 is TGTGCCAGCAGTCCGGACAGGGGGCTTGACTACAATGAGCAGTTCTTC.

This clonotype has only a few counts. This chain uses TRBV28 with TRBJ2-3; TRBD1 agrees at 8 bases. In germline, CDR1 is MDHEN, CDR2 SYDVKM. The V gene end was trimmed by 3 bases and the J gene end by 3 bases; junction bases not matched to a gene: 5. The CDR3 extends over 15 amino acids. The DNA for the CDR3 is TGTGCCAGCAGTTTCCCGCGGACAGGGACAGATACGCAGTATTTT. Translated: CASSFPRTGTDTQYF.

The chain recombines TRBV15 with TRBJ1-2, with D possibly TRBD1 on 6 matching bases. The CDR3 loop spans 13 amino acids. V lost 0 bases, J lost 5 bases, and 7 bases lay in between. CDR1 is LNHNV and CDR2 is YYDKDF in the germline V gene (reference sequence). The chain's CDR3 is CATSRDQGYGYTF. The CDR3 DNA is TGTGCCACCAGCAGAGATCAGGGGTATGGCTACACCTTC.

This chain connects TRBV25-1 to TRBJ2-3; D gene uncertain. Germline V gene data show CDR1 as MGHDK and CDR2 as SYGVNS. The length of the CDR3 is 11 residues. The V end lost 3 bases, the J end lost 6 bases, and 4 bases lay between the germline ends. In nucleotides, the CDR3 is TGTGCCAGCAGTGATGGGGATACGCAGTATTTT. Protein sequence: CASSDGDTQYF. The full variable domain, completed using reference TRBV25-1 and TRBJ2-3, is EADIYQTPRYLVIGTGKKITLECSQTMGHDKMYWYQQDPGMELHLIHYSYGVNSTEKGDLSSESTVSRIRTEHFPLTLESARPSHTSQYLCASSDGDTQYFGPGTRLTVL.

The chain combines TRBV2 with TRBJ2-1; 11 bases are shared with TRBD2. Germline lookup yields CDR1 SNHLY and CDR2 FYNNEI. V dropped 4 bases and J dropped 10; count of bases not matched to a gene: 9. CDR3 length equals 15 residues. CDR3 region: CASSGLTSGGWEQFF. CDR3 DNA: TGTGCCAGCAGTGGCCTTACTAGCGGGGGATGGGAGCAGTTCTTC.

This clonotype showed up many times. V is TRBV10-3 and J is TRBJ2-3; D perhaps matches TRBD1 (6 bases). CDR3 length: 16 residues. V was clipped by 3 bases and J by 0 bases, with 13 bases between them. Per the germline V gene, CDR1 is ENHRY and CDR2 is SYGVKD. The CDR3 bases are TGTGCCATCAGTGATAGTGGACAGATTAGCACAGATACGCAGTATTTT. Protein sequence: CAISDSGQISTDTQYF.

This chain links TRBV19 with TRBJ2-3; D uncertain. V shed 1 base and J shed 3 bases, with 5 bases lying between them. This CDR3 is 13 amino acids long. Germline V gene data show CDR1 as LNHDA and CDR2 as SQIVND (reference sequence). CDR3 sequence: CASSIGQTDTQYF. The DNA of the CDR3 is TGTGCCAGTAGTATAGGTCAGACAGATACGCAGTATTTT. Based on the CDR3 plus reference TRBV19 and TRBJ2-3, the full variable domain is DGGITQSPKYLFRKEGQNVTLSCEQNLNHDAMYWYRQDPGQGLRLIYYSQIVNDFQKGDIAEGYSVSREKKESFPLTVTSAQKNPTAFYLCASSIGQTDTQYFGPGTRLTVL.

The genes are TRBV25-1 and TRBJ1-1; 9 positions agree with TRBD1. Looked up from germline, CDR1 is MGHDK and CDR2 is SYGVNS. The CDR3 is 14 amino acids. V shed 3 bases and J 5 bases; nucleotides not matched to a gene: 4. The CDR3: CASSEDRGGTEAFF. CDR3 nucleotides: TGTGCCAGCAGTGAGGACAGGGGAGGAACTGAAGCTTTCTTT.

The rearrangement uses TRBV6-6 and TRBJ2-5, with D tentatively TRBD2 (5 bases). The germline V gene encodes CDR1 MNHNY and CDR2 SVGAGI (reference sequence). The CDR3 contains 13 residues. V lost 5 bases, J lost 5 bases, and 12 bases lay in between. CDR3 loop: CASSSGPKETQYF. The CDR3 DNA reads as TGTGCCAGCAGTAGCGGACCCAAGGAGACCCAGTACTTC.

This clonotype was seen more than once but under ten times. The rearrangement links TRBV11-1 to TRBJ1-2; 7 bases are a match to TRBD1. There are 16 residues in the CDR3. The germline CDR1 and CDR2 sequences are SGHAT and FQDESV (reference sequence). V lost 4 bases, J lost 0 bases, and 8 bases stayed unmatched. Here the CDR3 DNA reads TGTGCCAGCAGCTCCGACAGGGAGTTAGCTAACTATGGCTACACCTTC. Translating it yields CASSSDRELANYGYTF.

This clonotype has a count of ten or more. The chain uses TRBV3-1 and TRBJ2-7; the match to TRBD1 covers 7 bases. This CDR3 region has 16 residues. The V gene's germline CDR1 is LGHDT and CDR2 YNNKEL (reference sequence). V lost 1 base and J lost 0; bases outside the gene matches: 6. The CDR3 protein is CASSQGFGTVSYEQYF. In nucleotides, the CDR3 is TGTGCCAGCAGCCAAGGGTTCGGGACAGTCTCCTACGAGCAGTACTTC.

In regard to this clonotype: This may be a read error, as it is one base from a much larger clone. The chain is built from TRBV5-1 and TRBJ2-1, with TRBD2 identical over 10 bases. Germline CDR1 reads SGHRS; CDR2 reads YFSETQ. This CDR3 is built from 16 residues. This CDR3 is CACSPTVAGGSNEQFF. The CDR3 bases are TGCGCCTGCAGCCCTACAGTAGCGGGGGGTAGCAATGAGCAGTTCTTC.

This clonotype came up many times. The chain employs TRBV5-1 and TRBJ2-3; TRBD1 matches 7 bases. The germline V gene encodes CDR1 SGHRS and CDR2 YFSETQ. The CDR3 length is 15 residues. Trimming at V came to 4 bases and at J to 3 bases, leaving 8 bases not matched to a gene. CDR3 nucleotides: TGCGCCAGCAGCGCCTGGGACAGAGCGACAGATACGCAGTATTTT. Translating gives CASSAWDRATDTQYF.

J is TRBJ1-6 and V is TRBV2; no definite D call. Trimming shortened V by 1 base and J by 12 bases, and 16 bases separated the two germline ends. This CDR3 contains 15 residues. Germline lookup yields CDR1 SNHLY and CDR2 FYNNEI. The CDR3 region has the DNA TGTGCCAGCAGTGAAGACGGCCGGTTAAGTTTACCCCTCCACTTT. Translating gives CASSEDGRLSLPLHF.

The table lists this clonotype with many counts. The rearrangement uses TRBV4-1 and TRBJ2-7; perhaps TRBD1 as D (5 bases). V lost 0 bases and J 1 base, leaving 10 bases between the germline ends. The CDR3 runs 15 residues. Germline V gene sequence: CDR1 MGHRA, CDR2 YSYEKL. In DNA form, the CDR3 reads TGCGCCAGCAGCCAAGAGGGGCCGGGTTCCTACGAGCAGTACTTC. It yields the protein CASSQEGPGSYEQYF.

This clonotype was seen repeatedly, ten times or more. The V gene is TRBV6-4, the J gene TRBJ2-2; TRBD1 aligns across 7 bases. The CDR3 sequence is 14 residues long. V was clipped by 5 bases and J by 3 bases; unmatched bases: 3. Per the germline V gene, CDR1 is MRHNA and CDR2 is SNTAGT. CDR3 in DNA: TGTGCCAGCAGTCAGGGGGATCACACCGGGGAGCTGTTTTTT. Translated, it gives CASSQGDHTGELFF.

Comments on this clonotype: Germline and junction disagree at one end, which may indicate a read error. V usage is TRBV9 and J usage is TRBJ2-7, with D perhaps assigned TRBD1 or TRBD2 (5 bases each). This CDR3 is 14 amino acids long. The V gene's germline CDR1 is SGDLS and CDR2 YYNGEE. The CDR3 here is CASSPSRDLYEQCF. The CDR3 DNA sequence: TGTGCCAGCAGCCCGAGTCGGGACCTATACGAGCAGTGCTTC.

V is TRBV6-1 and J is TRBJ1-2, with 9 bases lining up with TRBD1. Germline V lookup: CDR1 MNHNS, CDR2 SASEGT. The CDR3 spans 17 residues. Trimming cost V 3 bases and J 3 bases; bases outside gene matches: 11. CDR3 sequence: CASSDTGTGYFHYGYTF. CDR3 nucleotide sequence: TGTGCCAGCAGTGATACGGGGACAGGGTACTTTCACTATGGCTACACCTTC.

A note on this clonotype: This may be a read error, as it is one base from a much larger clone. The J gene is TRBJ1-2, the V gene TRBV7-2; 10 nucleotides align to TRBD1. This CDR3 spans 15 amino acids. The V and J ends lost 3 bases and 3 bases, in that order; junction bases with no gene match: 4. The germline CDR1 and CDR2 sequences are SGHTA and FQGNSA. In nucleotides, the CDR3 is TGTACCAGCAGCTTGACAGGGGGCGCCGACTATGGCTACACCTTC. Translation gives CTSSLTGGADYGYTF.

This clonotype was seen more than once but under ten times. The rearrangement joins TRBV4-1 to TRBJ2-3; 10 bases match TRBD1. Germline CDR1 and CDR2: MGHRA and YSYEKL. The junction had 12 bases not matched to a gene; V was cut back by 4 bases and J by 2 bases. The CDR3 is 18 amino acids. The CDR3 here is CASSRRDRGLIHTDTQYF. DNA of the CDR3: TGCGCCAGCAGCCGCCGGGACAGGGGCTTGATCCACACAGATACGCAGTATTTT.

The chain couples TRBV20-1 to TRBJ2-1; the D is unclear. The CDR3 length is 13 residues. Germline CDR1 and CDR2: DFQATT and SNEGSKA (reference sequence). V shed 5 bases and J shed 7 bases, with 15 bases lying between them. The DNA of the CDR3 is TGCAGTGCTCCGAGTCCCTATAGGAATGAGCAGTTCTTC. The encoded protein is CSAPSPYRNEQFF.